This record looks at one T cell receptor beta chain sequence and its context. What it recognizes is unknown. The data derive from a study of CD8 T cells in ankylosing spondylitis. With molecular barcodes, quantitative 5'-RACE was used to make the TCR beta libraries. TCRdb reanalysed the 5' RACE reads using MiXCR and keeps one entry per CDR3 protein. Counted here are tens of thousands of distinct CDR3 sequences, under 30% occurring once; the ten biggest clones make up 55% to 75%. CDR1 is DFQATT and CDR2 is SNEGSKA in the germline V gene (reference sequence). V was trimmed by 6 bases and J by 5 bases, leaving 14 bases between them. This CDR3 has 12 residues. Notes on the study in general: Existing reports had already noted some motif variants in reactive arthritis synovial fluid and blood. Disease-linked clones bore a CD8+ phenotype and were relatively rare in peripheral blood.

The sequence derives from a male donor with ankylosing spondylitis or in good health (not recorded which). The chain uses TRBV20-1 and TRBJ2-7; the D is unclear. The sample taken for sequencing was blood, either unsorted or a sorted T cell fraction (not recorded which). CDR3 residues: CSASAVVNEQYF. The CDR3 DNA sequence: TGCAGTGCCTCGGCCGTGGTGAACGAGCAGTACTTC.